These 8 T cell receptor beta chains were sequenced from one sample in a study of T cell responses to AZD1222 COVID-19 vaccine. The protocol was immunoSEQ multiplex PCR, while the TCRdb copy is restricted to in-frame clones and leaves out a portion. The data contain 86,000 or so clones, around nine tenths of them seen just once; the ten biggest clones take up 6.9%. The sequences come from peripheral blood, collected 28 days after the second AZD1222 dose. The receptors come from an adult who received the AZD1222 COVID-19 vaccine.

The rearrangement links TRBV24-1 to TRBJ1-5, with D possibly matching TRBD1 (6 bases). The CDR3 is 16 amino acids. Trimming shortened V by 5 bases and J by 0 bases, and 13 bases separated the two germline ends. The germline CDR1 and CDR2 sequences are KGHDR and SFDVKD. The CDR3 region is CATSGRTEYSNQPQHF. CDR3 sequence (DNA): TGTGCCACCAGTGGAAGGACAGAGTATAGCAATCAGCCCCAGCATTTT.

This clone was seen only once. The chain uses TRBV7-8 and TRBJ1-2; D not certain. The V gene lost 0 bases and the J gene lost 0 bases, with 11 bases spanning the gap. This CDR3 is 16 amino acids long. CDR1 SGHVS and CDR2 FQNEAQ come from the germline V gene. CDR3 loop: CASSLAYRSSNYGYTF. In nucleotides, the CDR3 is TGTGCCAGCAGCTTAGCGTACAGATCCTCTAACTATGGCTACACCTTC. Variable domain in full (rest from reference TRBV7-8 and TRBJ1-2): GAGVSQSPRYKVAKRGQDVALRCDPISGHVSLFWYQQALGQGPEFLTYFQNEAQLDKSGLPSDRFFAERPEGSVSTLKIQRTQQEDSAVYLCASSLAYRSSNYGYTFGSGTRLTVV.

The V gene is TRBV12-3 or TRBV12-4, the J gene TRBJ1-6; D is possibly TRBD1 (5 bases). The length of the CDR3 is 13 residues. Deletions cut 5 bases from V and 9 bases from J, with 11 bases between. The CDR3 DNA sequence: TGTGCCAGCAGTCCAGGGCCGTTTTCACCCCTCCACTTT. It yields the protein CASSPGPFSPLHF.

The J gene is TRBJ2-7, the V gene TRBV27; D might be TRBD1 (5 bases). The CDR3 sequence is 14 residues long. Trimming shortened V by 7 bases and J by 2 bases, and 15 bases separated the two germline ends. Germline values: CDR1 MNHEY, CDR2 SMNVEV (reference sequence). In nucleotides, the CDR3 is TGTGCCAGCACACAAAACTACAGGACCTACGAGCAGTACTTC. It translates to CASTQNYRTYEQYF.

The rearrangement uses TRBV9 and TRBJ2-3; TRBD2 might be the D (5 bases). Germline assignment: CDR1 SGDLS and CDR2 YYNGEE. The CDR3 spans 14 residues. V lost 0 bases and J lost 5, with 10 bases in between. The CDR3 here is CASSVGQGGDTQYF. The CDR3, as DNA: TGTGCCAGCAGCGTAGGTCAAGGAGGAGATACGCAGTATTTT.

The chain recombines TRBV6-5 with TRBJ2-1; D may be TRBD1 (6 bases). Between the trimmed V and J ends, which lost 1 base and 10 bases, there was a span of 11 bases. CDR3 size: 13 residues. CDR1 MNHEY and CDR2 SVGAGI come from the germline V gene. The CDR3, as DNA: TGTGCCAGCAGTTACTACAGGGAAATAGAGCAGTTCTTC. This translates into CASSYYREIEQFF.

This clone was observed a single time. This rearrangement joins TRBV6-2 or TRBV6-3 to TRBJ1-1; tentatively, D is TRBD1 (6 bases). This CDR3 has 16 amino acids. Germline lookup yields CDR1 MNHEY and CDR2 SVGEGT. Trimming left V 2 bases short and J 5 bases short, with 18 bases between. The CDR3 nucleotides are TGTGCCAGCAGTTACGGGAGAACAGGGTTGGAGACTGAAGCTTTCTTT. The encoded protein is CASSYGRTGLETEAFF.

As to this clone: Other DNA sequences in the sample encode the same CDR3. The chain joins TRBV14 to TRBJ2-7; the D is unclear. This CDR3 has 13 residues. Trimming pared 3 bases from V and 7 bases from J, leaving 13 bases between. From germline, CDR1 is SGHDN and CDR2 FVKESK. CDR3: CASSQLGLPEQYF. CDR3 nucleotide sequence: TGTGCCAGCAGCCAGCTGGGCCTCCCTGAGCAGTACTTC.